This T cell receptor beta chain was sequenced in a study of T cell repertoires in cytomegalovirus infection. The overall study: Public TCR beta signatures marked donors with CMV infection and the matching HLA.

Using its own MiXCR run on the reads, TCRdb lists one record per CDR3 protein. The sample lists some 450,000 distinct CDR3 sequences, roughly 31% occurring once. This clonotype appeared many times. Its antigen is not identified. Study outcomes and limitations: In two of eight donors, the top clonotype was HLA-C-restricted CMV-specific.

With 6 bases clipped from V and 9 bases from J, the junction kept 8 bases outside the gene matches. The CDR3 has 13 amino acids. This TCR came from a human donor in good health (CMV status not recorded). Some clones in this sample may be carry-over from other donors' samples. The sequenced material came from PBMCs. The chain recombines TRBV12-3 or TRBV12-4 with TRBJ2-1; TRBD2 aligns across 7 bases. The CDR3 is CASRLLERGEQFF. The CDR3 DNA sequence: TGTGCCAGCAGGTTACTCGAGCGGGGTGAGCAGTTCTTC.